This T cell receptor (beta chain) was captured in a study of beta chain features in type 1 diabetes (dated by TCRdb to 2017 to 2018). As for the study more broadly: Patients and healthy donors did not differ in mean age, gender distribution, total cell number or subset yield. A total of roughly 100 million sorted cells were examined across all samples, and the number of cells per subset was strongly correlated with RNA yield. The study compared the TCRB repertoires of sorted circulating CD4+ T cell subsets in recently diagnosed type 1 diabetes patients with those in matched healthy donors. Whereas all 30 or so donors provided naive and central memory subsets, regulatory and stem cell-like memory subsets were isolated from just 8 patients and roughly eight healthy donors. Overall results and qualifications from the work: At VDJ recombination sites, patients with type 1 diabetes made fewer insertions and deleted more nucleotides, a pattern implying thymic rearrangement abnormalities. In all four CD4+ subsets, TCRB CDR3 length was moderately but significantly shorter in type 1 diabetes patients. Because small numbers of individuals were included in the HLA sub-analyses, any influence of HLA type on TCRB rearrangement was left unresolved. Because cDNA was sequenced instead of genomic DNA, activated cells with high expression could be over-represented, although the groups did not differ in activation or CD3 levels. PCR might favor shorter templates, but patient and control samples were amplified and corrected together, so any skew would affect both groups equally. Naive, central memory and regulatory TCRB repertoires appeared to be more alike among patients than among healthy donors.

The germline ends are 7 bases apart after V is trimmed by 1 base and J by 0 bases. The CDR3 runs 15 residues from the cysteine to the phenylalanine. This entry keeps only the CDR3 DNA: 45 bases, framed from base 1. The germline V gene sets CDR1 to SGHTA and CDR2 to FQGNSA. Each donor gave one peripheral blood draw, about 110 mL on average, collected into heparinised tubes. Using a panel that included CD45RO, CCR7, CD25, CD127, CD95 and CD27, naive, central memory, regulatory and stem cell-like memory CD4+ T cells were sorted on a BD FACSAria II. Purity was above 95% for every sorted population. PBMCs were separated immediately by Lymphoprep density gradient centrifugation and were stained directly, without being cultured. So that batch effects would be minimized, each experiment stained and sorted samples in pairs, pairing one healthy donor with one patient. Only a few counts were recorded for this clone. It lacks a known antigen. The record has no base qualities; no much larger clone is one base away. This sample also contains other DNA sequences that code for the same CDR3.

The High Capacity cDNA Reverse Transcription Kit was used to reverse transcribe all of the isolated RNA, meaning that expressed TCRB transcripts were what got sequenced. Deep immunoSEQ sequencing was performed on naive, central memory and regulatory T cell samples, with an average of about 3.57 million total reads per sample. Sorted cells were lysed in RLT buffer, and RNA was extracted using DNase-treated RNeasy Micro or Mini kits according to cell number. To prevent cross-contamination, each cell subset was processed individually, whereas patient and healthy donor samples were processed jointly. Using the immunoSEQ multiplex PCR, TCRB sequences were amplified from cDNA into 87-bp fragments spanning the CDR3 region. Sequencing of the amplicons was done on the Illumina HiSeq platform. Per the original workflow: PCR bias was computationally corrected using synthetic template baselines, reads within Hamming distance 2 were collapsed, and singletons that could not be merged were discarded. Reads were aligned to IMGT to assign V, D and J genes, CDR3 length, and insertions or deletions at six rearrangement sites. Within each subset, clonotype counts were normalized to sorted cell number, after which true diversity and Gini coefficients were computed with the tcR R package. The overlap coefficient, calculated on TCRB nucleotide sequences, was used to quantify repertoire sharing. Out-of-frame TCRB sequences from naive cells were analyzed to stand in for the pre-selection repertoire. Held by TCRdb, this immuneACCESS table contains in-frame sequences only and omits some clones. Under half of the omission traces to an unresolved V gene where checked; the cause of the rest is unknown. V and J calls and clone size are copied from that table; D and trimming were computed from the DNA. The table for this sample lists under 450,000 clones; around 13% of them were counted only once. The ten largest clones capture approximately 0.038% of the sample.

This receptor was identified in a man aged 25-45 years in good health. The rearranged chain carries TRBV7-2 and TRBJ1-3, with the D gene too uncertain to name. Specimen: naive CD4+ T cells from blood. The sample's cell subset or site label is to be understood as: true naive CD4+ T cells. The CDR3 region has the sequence CASSLVAGSGNTIYF. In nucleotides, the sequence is TGTGCCAGCAGCTTAGTCGCGGGCTCTGGAAACACCATATATTTT. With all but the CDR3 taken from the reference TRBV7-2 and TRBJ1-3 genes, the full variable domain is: GAGVSQSPSNKVTEKGKDVELRCDPISGHTALYWYRQSLGQGLEFLIYFQGNSAPDKSGLPSDRFSAERTGGSVSTLTIQRTQQEDSAVYLCASSLVAGSGNTIYFGEGSWLTVV.